Listed below are T cell receptor beta chains from one sample, sequenced in a study of post-analysis software for immune sequencing data. TCRdb re-derived calls from the PCR reads in MiXCR, one entry per CDR3 protein. The repertoire has about 400,000 distinct CDR3 sequences, less than 35% of them found once; the top ten carry 13%. The specimen sequenced was blood. These receptors were taken from a girl aged 5-17 years with multiple sclerosis. The CDR3 runs from the conserved cysteine through the conserved F or W. A D gene is named only where the DNA matches it firmly. The size field is filled for only some rows; it gives once, few, many or a size class.

clone_size d_call j_call v_call cdr3_aa cdr3_nt
. . TRBJ1-4 TRBV7-9 CASSSSTGSGEKLFF TGTGCCAGCAGCTCCTCGACGGGGTCGGGTGAAAAACTGTTTTTT
. . TRBJ2-3 TRBV2 CASSEDGGGTDTQYF TGTGCCAGCAGTGAGGACGGGGGAGGCACAGATACGCAGTATTTT
few . TRBJ1-4 TRBV5-6 CASSPSGTGATNEKLFF TGTGCCAGCAGCCCGTCAGGTACAGGAGCAACTAATGAAAAACTGTTTTTT
few TRBD1 TRBJ2-3 TRBV6-5 CASSPRDRGPTDTQYF TGTGCCAGCAGTCCTAGGGACAGGGGGCCGACAGATACGCAGTATTTT
. . TRBJ1-2 TRBV6-5 CASSPGLRLGYTF TGTGCCAGCAGCCCCGGGCTTCGCCTGGGCTACACCTTC
many . TRBJ2-3 TRBV20-1 CRASTDTQYF TGCAGGGCTAGCACAGATACGCAGTATTTT
few . TRBJ2-3 TRBV7-3 CASWSSLETDTQYF TGTGCCAGCTGGTCCTCCCTAGAAACAGATACGCAGTATTTT
. TRBD1 TRBJ2-6 TRBV19 CASLPPGQGISGANVLTF TGTGCCAGTTTACCACCGGGACAGGGGATCTCTGGGGCCAACGTCCTGACTTTC
few . TRBJ2-1 TRBV6-1 CASSRAFDWVSSYNEQFF TGTGCCAGCTCCAGGGCGTTCGATTGGGTCAGCTCCTACAATGAGCAGTTCTTC
few . TRBJ2-7 TRBV7-7 CASSLAEAYEQYF TGTGCTAGCAGCTTAGCGGAGGCTTACGAGCAGTACTTC
. TRBD2 TRBJ2-1 TRBV13 CASSLWSSGYNEQFF TGTGCCAGCAGCCTATGGTCTAGCGGATACAATGAGCAGTTCTTC
few . TRBJ1-2 TRBV10-3 CAISESAGRLTGYTF TGTGCCATCAGTGAGTCGGCAGGGCGTCTGACTGGCTACACCTTC
. . TRBJ2-6 TRBV6-2/TRBV6-3 CASSYSSSGANVLTF TGTGCCAGCAGTTACTCTAGCTCTGGGGCCAACGTCCTGACTTTC
few TRBD1 TRBJ1-2 TRBV20-1 CSTGDRDNYGYTF TGCAGTACGGGCGACAGGGACAACTATGGCTACACCTTC
. . TRBJ1-1 TRBV20-1 CSARDSAKLTEAFF TGCAGTGCTAGAGATAGCGCAAAGCTCACTGAAGCTTTCTTT
many TRBD1 TRBJ2-3 TRBV29-1 CSVRTGADTQYF TGCAGCGTCAGGACAGGGGCAGATACGCAGTATTTT
. TRBD2 TRBJ2-2 TRBV4-2 CASSQYSGGGTGELFF TGTGCCAGCAGCCAATATAGCGGGGGCGGGACCGGGGAGCTGTTTTTT
. TRBD2 TRBJ2-5 TRBV3-1 CASNERGLQETQYF TGTGCCAGCAATGAGCGGGGACTCCAAGAGACCCAGTACTTC
many . TRBJ1-4 TRBV11-2 CASSLPQTGRNEKLFF TGTGCCAGCAGCTTACCCCAGACGGGCCGTAATGAAAAACTGTTTTTT
. . TRBJ1-1 TRBV3-1 CASSHAGSTTEAFF TGTGCCAGCAGCCACGCCGGGAGCACCACTGAAGCTTTCTTT
. TRBD1 TRBJ1-2 TRBV9 CASSVGPGGGGYTF TGTGCCAGCAGCGTAGGTCCAGGGGGCGGTGGCTACACCTTC
. . TRBJ2-1 TRBV6-2/TRBV6-3 CASSKTQETYNEQFF TGTGCCAGCAGTAAAACTCAGGAGACCTACAATGAGCAGTTCTTC
few TRBD1 TRBJ2-5 TRBV7-9 CASSYRDREETQYF TGTGCCAGCAGCTACCGGGACAGAGAAGAGACCCAGTACTTC
once . TRBJ1-2 TRBV4-3 CASSQAVGDGYTF TGCGCCAGCAGCCAAGCAGTAGGTGACGGCTACACCTTC
. TRBD1 TRBJ1-1 TRBV18 CASSPTGGYTEAFF TGTGCCAGCTCACCAACAGGGGGGTACACTGAAGCTTTCTTT
few . TRBJ2-1 TRBV7-9 CASSEEYNEQFF TGTGCCAGCAGCGAGGAATACAATGAGCAGTTCTTC
. . TRBJ2-3 TRBV7-2 CASAFRPQSTDTQYF TGTGCCAGCGCCTTCCGGCCGCAGAGCACAGATACGCAGTATTTT
. . TRBJ2-1 TRBV10-2 CASSDENNEQFF TGCGCCAGCTCCGACGAAAACAATGAGCAGTTCTTC
few . TRBJ2-7 TRBV5-6 CASSLVGGTRSYEQYF TGTGCCAGCAGCTTGGTTGGCGGGACACGAAGCTACGAGCAGTACTTC
. . TRBJ1-1 TRBV20-1 CSARDPAWGNTEAFF TGCAGTGCTAGAGATCCGGCCTGGGGGAACACTGAAGCTTTCTTT
many . TRBJ1-2 TRBV6-2/TRBV6-3 CASSYDRSYGYTF TGTGCCAGCAGTTACGACAGGTCCTATGGCTACACCTTC
. . TRBJ2-1 TRBV4-3 CASSQEYGTSYNEQFF TGCGCCAGCAGCCAAGAGTACGGTACCTCCTACAATGAGCAGTTCTTC
. TRBD2 TRBJ2-5 TRBV7-2 CASSLGGSGGADQETQYF TGTGCCAGCAGCTTAGGAGGTAGCGGGGGGGCAGACCAAGAGACCCAGTACTTC
few . TRBJ1-2 TRBV29-1 CSALLADRLTYGYTF TGCAGCGCTTTACTAGCGGACAGATTAACCTATGGCTACACCTTC
. . TRBJ2-7 TRBV28 CASRFSAGGYEQYF TGTGCCAGCAGGTTCTCGGCAGGGGGGTACGAGCAGTACTTC
. TRBD2 TRBJ2-3 TRBV20-1 CSARRGADTQYF TGCAGTGCTAGGCGGGGGGCAGATACGCAGTATTTT
. . TRBJ1-1 TRBV11-2 CASTHFGAVEAFF TGTGCCAGCACTCACTTTGGCGCCGTCGAAGCTTTCTTT
. TRBD2 TRBJ2-1 TRBV7-9 CASSSETSGDYNEQFF TGTGCCAGCAGCTCCGAGACTAGCGGGGACTACAATGAGCAGTTCTTC
. TRBD2 TRBJ2-1 TRBV28 CASSLPGTSGGASNEQFF TGTGCCAGCAGTTTACCCGGGACTAGCGGGGGGGCCTCCAATGAGCAGTTCTTC
. . TRBJ2-5 TRBV7-9 CASGLGYIQETQYF TGTGCCAGCGGCTTAGGATACATACAAGAGACCCAGTACTTC
few . TRBJ2-5 TRBV7-2 CASSTTSFGTQYF TGTGCCAGCAGCACCACTAGTTTCGGGACCCAGTACTTC
. TRBD1 TRBJ2-7 TRBV27 CASSLRQGAGSYEQYF TGTGCCAGCAGTTTGCGACAGGGGGCAGGGTCCTACGAGCAGTACTTC
. TRBD1 TRBJ1-5 TRBV4-2 CASSQATGGGGNQPQHF TGTGCCAGCAGCCAAGCGACAGGGGGCGGCGGCAATCAGCCCCAGCATTTT
. . TRBJ2-1 TRBV29-1 CSVKSPLSNEQFF TGCAGCGTCAAATCCCCCCTATCCAATGAGCAGTTCTTC
. . TRBJ2-2 TRBV7-2 CASSLGGVNTGELFF TGTGCCAGCAGCCTAGGGGGGGTAAACACCGGGGAGCTGTTTTTT
. TRBD1 TRBJ2-5 TRBV9 CASSVSTGESETQYF TGTGCCAGCAGCGTATCGACAGGGGAATCAGAGACCCAGTACTTC
. . TRBJ2-7 TRBV28 CASSPRPKLAPHEQYF TGTGCCAGCAGCCCAAGGCCGAAATTAGCTCCCCACGAGCAGTACTTC